This T cell receptor (beta chain) came from a study of blood T cell repertoires in COVID-19 (TCRdb year 2020). Broadly, across the study: Collaborator samples came from the United States, Italy and Spain and covered acute and convalescent phases of COVID-19. The repertoires were released in a freely available public database intended as a resource for research on the immune response to SARS-CoV-2. Samples were obtained from the ongoing ImmuneRACE study (first 160 participants) and from 1,200 or so subjects provided by 6 global collaborators. Deeply sampled blood TCRbeta repertoires from subjects exposed to, actively infected with, or recovered from COVID-19 were included in the dataset. The prospective study material was composed of cDNA or gDNA derived from T cells, B-cell-depleted T cells, or PBMCs. The sample metadata nearly always contained a de-identified subject ID, COVID-19 status, age in years and sex. Where available, HLA class I and class II types were taken from metadata supplied by the sample provider and were not determined by assay-based typing. The study at large found these results: The amount of clinical and demographic metadata varied by source and participant and was provided uncurated.

Participants in the prospective study were aged roughly 18 to 95 years, lived in approximately 26 United States geographic areas, and enrolled through a virtual design. In the prospective study, cohorts were assigned on the basis of participant-reported clinical history obtained from a screening survey and a study questionnaire. Recovered participants in ImmuneRACE Cohort 3 were defined by two consecutive negative NP/OP PCR tests, clearance by a healthcare professional, or resolution of symptoms. Each participant in the prospective study had whole blood, serum and a nasopharyngeal or oropharyngeal swab collected by mobile phlebotomists. Over a roughly 2-month period, participants in the prospective study had the option of providing additional blood draws and questionnaires. Before DNA extraction, prospective study blood samples were shipped either frozen or at room temperature. The sample holds one count of this clone. Its recognized antigen is unknown. No base-level quality is on record; no much larger clone is a single base apart.

The germline V and J ends show losses of 2 bases and 0 bases respectively, and no gene match explains 4 bases of the junction. Its CDR3 holds 15 amino acids, cysteine through phenylalanine. Only the CDR3 region is kept as DNA, spanning 45 bases read in frame from base 1. In the germline V gene (reference sequence), CDR1 corresponds to GTSNPN and CDR2 to SVGIG. TCRbeta CDR3 regions were amplified from genomic DNA using the immunoSEQ Assay, a bias-controlled multiplex PCR. The authors' analysis ran thus. The number of nucleated cells in each sample was estimated from the amplification of reference gene primers within the assay. To quantify the absolute abundance of each unique TCRbeta CDR3 rearrangement, sequence reads were collapsed and filtered. For each sample, productive Simpson clonality was calculated as the square root of Simpson's diversity index over productive rearrangements. Here the immuneACCESS table is served through TCRdb, limited to in-frame sequences with V and J called. Missing clones are a known gap in these copies; in checked studies unresolved V genes cover under half, and the rest lacks a known reason. V, J and clone size reflect that table, while D and trimming were determined from the DNA. The sample yields 210,000 or so clones; under 90% were counted once. 1.8% of the sample is taken by the ten largest.

Sequencing input: PBMCs or T cells enriched from blood (not recorded which). The V and J genes are TRBV30 and TRBJ1-1; TRBD1 lines up with 9 middle nucleotides. The sequence derives from a man in his 60s who had recovered from COVID-19. The encoded CDR3 is CAWSFGQGMNTEAFF. The sequence in DNA is TGTGCCTGGAGTTTTGGACAGGGGATGAACACTGAAGCTTTCTTT.